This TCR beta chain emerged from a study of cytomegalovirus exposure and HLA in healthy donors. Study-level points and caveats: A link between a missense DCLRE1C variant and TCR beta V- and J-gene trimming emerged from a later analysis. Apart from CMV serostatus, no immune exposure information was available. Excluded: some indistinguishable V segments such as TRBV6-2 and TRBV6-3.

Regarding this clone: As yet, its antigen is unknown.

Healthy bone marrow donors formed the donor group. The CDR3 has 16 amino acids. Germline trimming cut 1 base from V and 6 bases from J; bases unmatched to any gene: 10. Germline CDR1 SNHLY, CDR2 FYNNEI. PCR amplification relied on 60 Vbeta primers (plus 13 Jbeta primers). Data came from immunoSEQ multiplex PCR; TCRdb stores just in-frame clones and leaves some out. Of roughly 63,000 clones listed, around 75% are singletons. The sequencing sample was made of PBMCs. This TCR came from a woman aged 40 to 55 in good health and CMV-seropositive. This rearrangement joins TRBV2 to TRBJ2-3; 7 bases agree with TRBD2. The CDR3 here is CASSEVPSGPGDTQYF. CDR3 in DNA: TGTGCCAGCAGTGAAGTGCCTAGCGGCCCGGGGGATACGCAGTATTTT.